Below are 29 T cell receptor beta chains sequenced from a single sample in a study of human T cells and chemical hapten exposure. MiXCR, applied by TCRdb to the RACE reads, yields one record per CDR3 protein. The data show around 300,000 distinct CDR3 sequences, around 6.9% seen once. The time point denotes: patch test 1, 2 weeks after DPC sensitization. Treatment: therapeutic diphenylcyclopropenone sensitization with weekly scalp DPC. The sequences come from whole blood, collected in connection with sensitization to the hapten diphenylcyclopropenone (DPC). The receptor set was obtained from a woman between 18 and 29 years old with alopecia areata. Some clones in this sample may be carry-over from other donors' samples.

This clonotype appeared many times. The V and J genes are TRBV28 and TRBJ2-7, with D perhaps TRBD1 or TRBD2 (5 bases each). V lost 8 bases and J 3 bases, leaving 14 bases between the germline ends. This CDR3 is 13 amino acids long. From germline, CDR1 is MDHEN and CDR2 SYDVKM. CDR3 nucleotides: TGTGCCAGCGGCCGGGACCCCCACTACGAGCAGTACTTC. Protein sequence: CASGRDPHYEQYF.

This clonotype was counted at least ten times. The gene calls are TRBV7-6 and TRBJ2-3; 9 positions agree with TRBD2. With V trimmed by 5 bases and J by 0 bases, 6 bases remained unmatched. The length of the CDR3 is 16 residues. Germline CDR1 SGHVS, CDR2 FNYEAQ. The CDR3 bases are TGTGCCAGCAGCCTCCGACTAGCGGCAAGCACAGATACGCAGTATTTT. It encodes CASSLRLAASTDTQYF.

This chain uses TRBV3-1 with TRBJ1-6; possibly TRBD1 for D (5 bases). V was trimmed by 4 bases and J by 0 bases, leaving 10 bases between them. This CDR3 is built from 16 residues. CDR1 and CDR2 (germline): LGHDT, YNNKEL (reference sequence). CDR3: CASSPRVSSYNSPLHF. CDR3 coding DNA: TGTGCCAGCAGCCCCAGGGTTAGCTCCTATAATTCACCCCTCCACTTT.

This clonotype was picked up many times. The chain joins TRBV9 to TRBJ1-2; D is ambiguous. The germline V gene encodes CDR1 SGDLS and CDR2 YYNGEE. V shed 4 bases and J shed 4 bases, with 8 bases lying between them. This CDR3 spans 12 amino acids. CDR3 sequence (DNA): TGTGCCAGCAGCCCCGATGCCTATGGCTACACCTTC. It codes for CASSPDAYGYTF. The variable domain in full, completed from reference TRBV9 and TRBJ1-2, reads DSGVTQTPKHLITATGQRVTLRCSPRSGDLSVYWYQQSLDQGLQFLIQYYNGEERAKGNILERFSAQQFPDLHSELNLSSLELGDSALYFCASSPDAYGYTFGSGTRLTVV.

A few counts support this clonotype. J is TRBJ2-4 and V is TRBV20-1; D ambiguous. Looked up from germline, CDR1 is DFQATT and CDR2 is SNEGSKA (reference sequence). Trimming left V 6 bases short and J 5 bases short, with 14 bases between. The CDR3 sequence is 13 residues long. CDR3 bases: TGCAGTGCCTCCGGTCTTGGTGAAAACATTCAGTACTTC. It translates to CSASGLGENIQYF.

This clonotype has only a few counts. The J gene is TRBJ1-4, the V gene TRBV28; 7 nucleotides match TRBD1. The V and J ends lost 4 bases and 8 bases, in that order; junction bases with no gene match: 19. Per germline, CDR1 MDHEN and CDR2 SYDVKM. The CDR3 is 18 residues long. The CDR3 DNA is TGTGCCAGCAGTTCTACCTCCCGCGTCAGGGGGGGCCGCGAAAAACTGTTTTTT. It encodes CASSSTSRVRGGREKLFF.

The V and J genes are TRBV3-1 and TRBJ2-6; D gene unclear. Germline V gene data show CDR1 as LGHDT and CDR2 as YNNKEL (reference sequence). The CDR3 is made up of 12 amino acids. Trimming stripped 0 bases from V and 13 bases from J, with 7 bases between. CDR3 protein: CASSQDQDVLTF. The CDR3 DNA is TGTGCCAGCAGCCAAGATCAAGATGTCCTGACTTTC. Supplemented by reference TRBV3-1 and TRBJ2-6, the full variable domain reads DTAVSQTPKYLVTQMGNDKSIKCEQNLGHDTMYWYKQDSKKFLKIMFSYNNKELIINETVPNRFSPKSPDKAHLNLHINSLELGDSAVYFCASSQDQDVLTFGAGSRLTVL.

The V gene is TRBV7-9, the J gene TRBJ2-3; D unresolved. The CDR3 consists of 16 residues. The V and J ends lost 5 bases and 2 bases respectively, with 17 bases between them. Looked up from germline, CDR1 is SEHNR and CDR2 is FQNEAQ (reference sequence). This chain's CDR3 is CASSPPDQINTDTQYF. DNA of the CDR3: TGTGCCAGCAGCCCCCCCGATCAGATCAACACAGATACGCAGTATTTT. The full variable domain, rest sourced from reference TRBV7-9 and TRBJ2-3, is DTGVSQNPRHKITKRGQNVTFRCDPISEHNRLYWYRQTLGQGPEFLTYFQNEAQLEKSRLLSDRFSAERPKGSFSTLEIQRTEQGDSAMYLCASSPPDQINTDTQYFGPGTRLTVL.

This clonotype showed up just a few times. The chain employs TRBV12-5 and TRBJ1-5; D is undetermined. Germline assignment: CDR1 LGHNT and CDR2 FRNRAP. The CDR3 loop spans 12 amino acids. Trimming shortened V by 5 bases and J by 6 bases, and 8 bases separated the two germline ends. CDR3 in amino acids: CASGLPGQPQHF. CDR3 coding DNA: TGTGCTAGTGGTCTACCTGGTCAGCCCCAGCATTTT.

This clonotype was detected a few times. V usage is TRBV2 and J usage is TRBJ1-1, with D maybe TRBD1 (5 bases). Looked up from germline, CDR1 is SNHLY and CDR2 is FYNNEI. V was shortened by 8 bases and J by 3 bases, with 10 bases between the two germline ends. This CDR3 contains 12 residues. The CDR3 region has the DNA TGTGCCAGCGGACACCGGGACACTGAAGCTTTCTTT. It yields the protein CASGHRDTEAFF.

CDR3 bases: TGTGCCATCAGTGAGTCGATAACAGCTATCCTCACTGAAGCTTTCTTT. This gives the protein CAISESITAILTEAFF. The chain joins TRBV10-3 to TRBJ1-1; no reliable D call. Per the germline V gene, CDR1 is ENHRY and CDR2 is SYGVKD. Trimming pared 0 bases from V and 4 bases from J, leaving 15 bases between. The CDR3 covers 16 residues.

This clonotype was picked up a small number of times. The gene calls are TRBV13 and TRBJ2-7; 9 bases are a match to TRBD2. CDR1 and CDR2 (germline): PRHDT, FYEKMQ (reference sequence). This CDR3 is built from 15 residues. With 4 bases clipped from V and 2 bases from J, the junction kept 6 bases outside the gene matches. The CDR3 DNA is TGTGCCAGCAGCTCGGAGATAGCGGGGGCCTACGAGCAGTACTTC. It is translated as CASSSEIAGAYEQYF.

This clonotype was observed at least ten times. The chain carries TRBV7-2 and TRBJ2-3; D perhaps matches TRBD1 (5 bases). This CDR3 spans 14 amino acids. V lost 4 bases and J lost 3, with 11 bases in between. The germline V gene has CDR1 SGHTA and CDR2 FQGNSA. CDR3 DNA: TGTGCCAGCAGCTCTGAAAGACAGACAGATACGCAGTATTTT. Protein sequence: CASSSERQTDTQYF.

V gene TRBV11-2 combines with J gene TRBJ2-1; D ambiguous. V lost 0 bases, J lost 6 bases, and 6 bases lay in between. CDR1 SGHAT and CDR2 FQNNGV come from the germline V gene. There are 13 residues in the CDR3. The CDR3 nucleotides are TGTGCCAGCAGCTTAGATCTGCCCAATGAGCAGTTCTTC. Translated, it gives CASSLDLPNEQFF. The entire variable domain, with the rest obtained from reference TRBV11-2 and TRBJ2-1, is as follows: EAGVAQSPRYKIIEKRQSVAFWCNPISGHATLYWYQQILGQGPKLLIQFQNNGVVDDSQLPKDRFSAERLKGVDSTLKIQPAKLEDSAVYLCASSLDLPNEQFFGPGTRLTVL.

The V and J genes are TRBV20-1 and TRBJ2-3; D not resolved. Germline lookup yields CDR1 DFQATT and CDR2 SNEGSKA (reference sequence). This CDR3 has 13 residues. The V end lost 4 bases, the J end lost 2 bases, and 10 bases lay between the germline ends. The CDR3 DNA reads TGCAGTGCTAAAAAAGACTTCACAGATACGCAGTATTTT. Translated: CSAKKDFTDTQYF.

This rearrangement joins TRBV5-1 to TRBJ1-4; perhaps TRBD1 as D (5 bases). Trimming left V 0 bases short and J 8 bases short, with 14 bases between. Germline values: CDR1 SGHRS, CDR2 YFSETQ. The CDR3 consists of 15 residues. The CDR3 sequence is CASSLEGNRSEKLFF. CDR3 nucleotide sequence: TGCGCCAGCAGCTTGGAGGGGAACCGCTCCGAAAAACTGTTTTTT.

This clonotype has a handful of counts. This CDR3 reads CASSPGNLYGYTF. The CDR3 DNA follows: TGTGCCAGCAGTCCAGGGAACCTCTATGGCTACACCTTC. The gene calls are TRBV12-3 or TRBV12-4 and TRBJ1-2, with TRBD1 as a possible D gene (5 bases). Trimming took 5 bases from V and 4 from J, leaving 11 bases between them. The CDR3 spans 13 residues.

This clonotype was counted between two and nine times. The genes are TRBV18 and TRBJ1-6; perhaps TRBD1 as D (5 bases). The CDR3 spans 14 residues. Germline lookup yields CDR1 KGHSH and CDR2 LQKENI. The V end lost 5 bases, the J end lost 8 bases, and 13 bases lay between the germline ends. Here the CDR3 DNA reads TGTGCCAGCTCAACCGGGACGGGAGATTCACCCCTCCACTTT. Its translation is CASSTGTGDSPLHF.

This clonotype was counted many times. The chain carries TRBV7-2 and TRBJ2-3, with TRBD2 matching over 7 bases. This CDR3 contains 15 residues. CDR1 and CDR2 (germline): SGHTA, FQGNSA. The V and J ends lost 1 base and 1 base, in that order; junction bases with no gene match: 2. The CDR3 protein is CASSLESGGTDTQYF. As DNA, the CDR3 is TGTGCCAGCAGCTTAGAGAGCGGGGGCACAGATACGCAGTATTTT.

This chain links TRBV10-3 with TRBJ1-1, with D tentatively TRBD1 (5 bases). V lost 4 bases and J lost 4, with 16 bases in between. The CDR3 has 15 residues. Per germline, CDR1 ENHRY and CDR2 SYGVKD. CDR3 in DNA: TGTGCCATCAGTGGGTACGGGGGTGAGAGCACTGAAGCTTTCTTT. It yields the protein CAISGYGGESTEAFF.

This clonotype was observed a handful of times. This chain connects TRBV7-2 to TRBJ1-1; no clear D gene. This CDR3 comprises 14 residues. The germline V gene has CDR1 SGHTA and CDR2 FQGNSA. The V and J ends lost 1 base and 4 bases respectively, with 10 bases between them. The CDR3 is CASSLVSVTTEAFF. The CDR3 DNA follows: TGTGCCAGCAGCTTAGTTTCAGTGACCACTGAAGCTTTCTTT.

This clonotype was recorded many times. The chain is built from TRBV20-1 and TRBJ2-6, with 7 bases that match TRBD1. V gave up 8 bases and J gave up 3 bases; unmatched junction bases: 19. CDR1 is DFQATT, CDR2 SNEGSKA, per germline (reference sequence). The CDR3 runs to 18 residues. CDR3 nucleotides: TGCAGTACCTACAGAACGACAGGGAGAGGATATGGGGCCAACGTCCTGACTTTC. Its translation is CSTYRTTGRGYGANVLTF.

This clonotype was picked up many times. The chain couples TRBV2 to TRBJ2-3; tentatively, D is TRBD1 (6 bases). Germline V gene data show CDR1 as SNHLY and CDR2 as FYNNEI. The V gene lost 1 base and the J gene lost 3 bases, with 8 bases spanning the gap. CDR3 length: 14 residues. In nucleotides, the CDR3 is TGTGCCAGCAGTGAAGGGACAGCGACAGATACGCAGTATTTT. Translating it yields CASSEGTATDTQYF.

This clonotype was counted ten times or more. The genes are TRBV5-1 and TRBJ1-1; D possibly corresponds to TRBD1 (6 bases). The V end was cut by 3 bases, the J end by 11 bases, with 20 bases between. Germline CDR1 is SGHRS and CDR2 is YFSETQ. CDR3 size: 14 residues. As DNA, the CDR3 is TGCGCCAGCAGCTCATCAGGGCAGGGGAGAGGCGCTTTCTTT. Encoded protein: CASSSSGQGRGAFF.

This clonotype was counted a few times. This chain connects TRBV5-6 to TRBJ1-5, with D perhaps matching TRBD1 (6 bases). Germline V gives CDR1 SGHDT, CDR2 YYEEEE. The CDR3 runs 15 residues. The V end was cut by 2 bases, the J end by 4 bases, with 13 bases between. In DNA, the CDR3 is TGTGCCAGCAGCTTATACACAGGGATGAATCAGCCCCAGCATTTT. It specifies CASSLYTGMNQPQHF. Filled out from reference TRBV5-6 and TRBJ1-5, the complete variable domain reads DAGVTQSPTHLIKTRGQQVTLRCSPKSGHDTVSWYQQALGQGPQFIFQYYEEEERQRGNFPDRFSGHQFPNYSSELNVNALLLGDSALYLCASSLYTGMNQPQHFGDGTRLSIL.

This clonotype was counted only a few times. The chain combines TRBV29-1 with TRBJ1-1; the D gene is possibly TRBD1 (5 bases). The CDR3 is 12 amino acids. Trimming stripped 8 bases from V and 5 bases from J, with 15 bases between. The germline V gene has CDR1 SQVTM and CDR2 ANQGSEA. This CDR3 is CSSSGLPTEAFF. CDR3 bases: TGCAGCTCTTCGGGGCTTCCGACTGAAGCTTTCTTT.

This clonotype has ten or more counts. CDR3: CSTMTGGSTEAFF. The CDR3 bases are TGCAGTACCATGACCGGGGGTAGCACTGAAGCTTTCTTT. The V and J genes are TRBV20-1 and TRBJ1-1, with D maybe TRBD1 (5 bases). V was cut by 8 bases and J by 4 bases, with 17 bases left in between. This CDR3 comprises 13 residues. Germline-derived CDR1 and CDR2 are DFQATT and SNEGSKA (reference sequence).

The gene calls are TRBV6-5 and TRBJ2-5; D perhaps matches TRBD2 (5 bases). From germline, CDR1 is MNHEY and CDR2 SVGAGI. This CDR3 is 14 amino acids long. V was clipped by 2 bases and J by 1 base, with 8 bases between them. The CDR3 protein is CASSYTRAQETQYF. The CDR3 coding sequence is TGTGCCAGCAGTTACACTAGAGCCCAAGAGACCCAGTACTTC.

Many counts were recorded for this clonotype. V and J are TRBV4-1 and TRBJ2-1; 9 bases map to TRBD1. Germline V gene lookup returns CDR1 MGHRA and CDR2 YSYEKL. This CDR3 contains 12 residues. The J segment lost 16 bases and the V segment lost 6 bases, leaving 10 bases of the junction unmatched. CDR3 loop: CASRNPGQGKFF. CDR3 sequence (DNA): TGCGCCAGCAGGAACCCGGGACAGGGTAAATTCTTC.